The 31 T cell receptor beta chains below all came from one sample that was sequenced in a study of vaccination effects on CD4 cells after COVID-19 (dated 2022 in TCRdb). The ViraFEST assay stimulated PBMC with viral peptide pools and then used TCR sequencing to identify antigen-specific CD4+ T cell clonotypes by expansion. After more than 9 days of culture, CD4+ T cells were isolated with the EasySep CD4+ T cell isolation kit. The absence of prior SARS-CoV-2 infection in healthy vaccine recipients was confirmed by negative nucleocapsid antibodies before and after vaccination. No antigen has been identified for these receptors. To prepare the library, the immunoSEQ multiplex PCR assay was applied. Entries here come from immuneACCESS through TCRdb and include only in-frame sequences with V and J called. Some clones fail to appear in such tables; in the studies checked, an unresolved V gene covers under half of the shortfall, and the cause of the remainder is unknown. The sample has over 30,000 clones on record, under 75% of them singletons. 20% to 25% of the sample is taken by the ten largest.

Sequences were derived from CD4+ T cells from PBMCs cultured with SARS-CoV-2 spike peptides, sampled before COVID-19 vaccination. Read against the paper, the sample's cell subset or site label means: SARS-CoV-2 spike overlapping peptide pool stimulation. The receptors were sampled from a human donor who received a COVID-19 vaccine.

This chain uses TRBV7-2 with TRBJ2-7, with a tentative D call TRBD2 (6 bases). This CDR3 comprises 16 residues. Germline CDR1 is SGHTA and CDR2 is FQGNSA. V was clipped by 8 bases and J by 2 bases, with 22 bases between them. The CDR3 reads CASPKWRRRGTYEQYF. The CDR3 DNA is TGTGCCAGCCCGAAGTGGCGCCGGAGGGGAACCTACGAGCAGTACTTC.

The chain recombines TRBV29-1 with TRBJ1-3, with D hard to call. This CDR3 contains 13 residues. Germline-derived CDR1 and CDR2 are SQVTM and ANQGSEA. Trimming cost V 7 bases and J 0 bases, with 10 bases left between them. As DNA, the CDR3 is TGCAGCGGAAGACGGGGCTCTGGAAACACCATATATTTT. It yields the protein CSGRRGSGNTIYF.

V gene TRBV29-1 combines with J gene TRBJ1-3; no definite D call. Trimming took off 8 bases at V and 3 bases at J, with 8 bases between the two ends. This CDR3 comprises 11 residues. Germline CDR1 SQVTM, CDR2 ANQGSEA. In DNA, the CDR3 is TGCAGCTTAACGATTGGAAACACCATATATTTT. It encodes CSLTIGNTIYF.

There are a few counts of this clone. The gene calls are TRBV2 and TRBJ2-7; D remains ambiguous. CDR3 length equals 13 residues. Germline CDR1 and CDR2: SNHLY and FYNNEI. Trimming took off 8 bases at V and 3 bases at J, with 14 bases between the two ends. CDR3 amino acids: CASGVGLLYEQYF. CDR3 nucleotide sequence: TGTGCCAGCGGGGTCGGGCTACTCTACGAGCAGTACTTC.

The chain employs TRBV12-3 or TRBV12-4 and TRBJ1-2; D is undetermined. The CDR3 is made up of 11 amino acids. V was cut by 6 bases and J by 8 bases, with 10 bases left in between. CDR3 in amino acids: CASSNAGGYTF. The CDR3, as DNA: TGTGCCAGCAGCAACGCTGGGGGCTACACCTTC.

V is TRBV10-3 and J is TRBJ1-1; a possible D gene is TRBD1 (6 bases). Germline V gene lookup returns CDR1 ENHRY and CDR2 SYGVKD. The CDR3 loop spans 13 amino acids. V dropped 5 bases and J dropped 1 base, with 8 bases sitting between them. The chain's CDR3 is CAISQTGNTEAFF. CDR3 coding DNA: TGTGCCATCAGTCAGACAGGGAACACTGAAGCTTTCTTT.

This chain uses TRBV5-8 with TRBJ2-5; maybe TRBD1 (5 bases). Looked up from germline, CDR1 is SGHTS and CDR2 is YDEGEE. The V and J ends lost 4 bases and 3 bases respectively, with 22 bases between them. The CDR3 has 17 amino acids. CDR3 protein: CASSRMTSWGLEETQYF. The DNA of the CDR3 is TGTGCCAGCAGCCGGATGACGTCATGGGGCTTGGAAGAGACCCAGTACTTC.

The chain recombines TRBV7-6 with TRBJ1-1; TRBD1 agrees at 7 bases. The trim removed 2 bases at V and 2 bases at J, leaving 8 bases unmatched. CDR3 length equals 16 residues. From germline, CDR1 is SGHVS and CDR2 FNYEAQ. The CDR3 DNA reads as TGTGCCAGCAGCTTAAGGGCGGGACAGCTAAACACTGAAGCTTTCTTT. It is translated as CASSLRAGQLNTEAFF.

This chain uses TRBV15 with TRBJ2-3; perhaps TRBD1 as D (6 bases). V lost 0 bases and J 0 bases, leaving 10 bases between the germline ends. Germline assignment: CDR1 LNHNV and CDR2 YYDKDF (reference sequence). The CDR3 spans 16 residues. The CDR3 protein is CATSREWDTSTDTQYF. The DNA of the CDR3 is TGTGCCACCAGCAGAGAATGGGACACTAGCACAGATACGCAGTATTTT.

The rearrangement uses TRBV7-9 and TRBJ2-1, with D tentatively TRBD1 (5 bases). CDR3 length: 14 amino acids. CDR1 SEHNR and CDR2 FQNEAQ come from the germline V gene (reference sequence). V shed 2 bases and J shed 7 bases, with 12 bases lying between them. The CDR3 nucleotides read TGTGCCAGCAGCTTATCAATCAGGGAAAATGAGCAGTTCTTC. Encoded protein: CASSLSIRENEQFF.

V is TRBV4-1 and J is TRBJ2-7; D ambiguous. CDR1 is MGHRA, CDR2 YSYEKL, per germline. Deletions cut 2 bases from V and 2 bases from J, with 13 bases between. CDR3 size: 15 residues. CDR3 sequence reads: CASSQPLDGPYEQYF. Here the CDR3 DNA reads TGCGCCAGCAGCCAACCGTTGGACGGTCCCTACGAGCAGTACTTC.

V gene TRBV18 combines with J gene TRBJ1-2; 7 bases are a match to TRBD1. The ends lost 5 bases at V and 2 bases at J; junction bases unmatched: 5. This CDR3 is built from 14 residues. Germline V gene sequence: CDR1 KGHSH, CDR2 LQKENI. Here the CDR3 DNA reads TGTGCCAGCTCAACCCGGGACAGCAACTATGGCTACACCTTC. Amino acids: CASSTRDSNYGYTF.

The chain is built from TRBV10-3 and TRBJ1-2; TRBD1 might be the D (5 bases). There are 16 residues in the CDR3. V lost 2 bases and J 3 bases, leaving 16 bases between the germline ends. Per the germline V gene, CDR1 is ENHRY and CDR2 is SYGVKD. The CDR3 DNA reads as TGTGCCATCAGTGAGACGGTGCGGGACTTACACTATGGCTACACCTTC. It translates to CAISETVRDLHYGYTF.

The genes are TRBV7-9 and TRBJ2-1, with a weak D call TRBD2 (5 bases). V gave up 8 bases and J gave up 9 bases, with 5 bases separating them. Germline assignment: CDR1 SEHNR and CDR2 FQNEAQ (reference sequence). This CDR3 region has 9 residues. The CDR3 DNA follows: TGTGCCAGCGGGAGTGAGCAGTTCTTC. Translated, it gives CASGSEQFF.

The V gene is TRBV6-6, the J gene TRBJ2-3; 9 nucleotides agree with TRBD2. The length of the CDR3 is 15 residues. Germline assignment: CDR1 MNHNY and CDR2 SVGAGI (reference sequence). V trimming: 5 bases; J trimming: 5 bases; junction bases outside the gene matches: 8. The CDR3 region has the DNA TGTGCCAGCAGTCTTGGGCGGGGGGGCGGAGATACGCAGTATTTT. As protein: CASSLGRGGGDTQYF.

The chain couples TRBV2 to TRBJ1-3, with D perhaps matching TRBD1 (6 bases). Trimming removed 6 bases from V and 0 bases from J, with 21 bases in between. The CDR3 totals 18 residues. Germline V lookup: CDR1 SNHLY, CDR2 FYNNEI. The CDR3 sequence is CASSPTNHRALSGNTIYF. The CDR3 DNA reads TGTGCCAGCAGCCCTACAAATCACAGGGCCCTCTCTGGAAACACCATATATTTT.

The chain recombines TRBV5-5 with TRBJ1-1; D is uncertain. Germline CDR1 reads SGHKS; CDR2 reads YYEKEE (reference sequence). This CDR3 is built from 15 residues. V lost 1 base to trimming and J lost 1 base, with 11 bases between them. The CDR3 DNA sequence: TGTGCCAGCAGCTTGTCAATTCTAGGGAACACTGAAGCTTTCTTT. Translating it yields CASSLSILGNTEAFF.

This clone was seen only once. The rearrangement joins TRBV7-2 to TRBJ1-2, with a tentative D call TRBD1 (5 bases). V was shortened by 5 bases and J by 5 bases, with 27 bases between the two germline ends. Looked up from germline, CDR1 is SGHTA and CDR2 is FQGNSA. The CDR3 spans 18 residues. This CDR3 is CASSLNANPGRGTYGYTF. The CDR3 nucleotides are TGTGCCAGCAGCCTCAACGCGAACCCGGGACGCGGGACTTATGGCTACACCTTC.

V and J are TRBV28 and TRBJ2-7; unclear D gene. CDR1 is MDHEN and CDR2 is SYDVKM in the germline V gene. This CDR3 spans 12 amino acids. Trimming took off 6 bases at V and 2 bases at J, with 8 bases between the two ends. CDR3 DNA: TGTGCCAGCAGCCCGCCGACCTACGAGCAGTACTTC. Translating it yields CASSPPTYEQYF. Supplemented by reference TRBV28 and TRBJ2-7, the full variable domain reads DVKVTQSSRYLVKRTGEKVFLECVQDMDHENMFWYRQDPGLGLRLIYFSYDVKMKEKGDIPEGYSVSREKKERFSLILESASTNQTSMYLCASSPPTYEQYFGPGTRLTVT.

CDR3 DNA sequence: TGTGCCAGCAGCAGCGGGTATCGCTCTACGCAGTATTTT. Translation: CASSSGYRSTQYF. The J gene is TRBJ2-3, the V gene TRBV25-1; tentative D call: TRBD2 (6 bases). Germline CDR1 is MGHDK and CDR2 is SYGVNS. This CDR3 region has 13 residues. V lost 6 bases and J lost 8, with 15 bases in between. The full variable domain, in which reference TRBV25-1 and TRBJ2-3 provide the parts outside the CDR3, is EADIYQTPRYLVIGTGKKITLECSQTMGHDKMYWYQQDPGMELHLIHYSYGVNSTEKGDLSSESTVSRIRTEHFPLTLESARPSHTSQYLCASSSGYRSTQYFGPGTRLTVL.

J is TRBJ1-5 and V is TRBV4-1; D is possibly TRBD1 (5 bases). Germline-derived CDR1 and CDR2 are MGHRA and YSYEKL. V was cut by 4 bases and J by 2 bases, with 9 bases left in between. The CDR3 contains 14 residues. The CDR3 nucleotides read TGCGCCAGCAGCCTCGCGGGGGGCAATCAGCCCCAGCATTTT. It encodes CASSLAGGNQPQHF.

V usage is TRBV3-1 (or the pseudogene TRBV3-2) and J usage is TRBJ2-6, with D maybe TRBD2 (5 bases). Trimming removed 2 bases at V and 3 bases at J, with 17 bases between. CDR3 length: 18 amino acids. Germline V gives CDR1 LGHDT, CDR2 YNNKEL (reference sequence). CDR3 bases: TGTGCCAGCAGCCAACCTACGGAGGCGGGCGTTGGGGCCAACGTCCTGACTTTC. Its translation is CASSQPTEAGVGANVLTF.

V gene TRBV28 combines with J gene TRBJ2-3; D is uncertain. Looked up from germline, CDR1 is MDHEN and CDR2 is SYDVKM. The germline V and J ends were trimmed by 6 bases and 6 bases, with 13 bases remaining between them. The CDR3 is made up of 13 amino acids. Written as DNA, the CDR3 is TGTGCCAGCAGCTCAATTAAAGAGGATACGCAGTATTTT. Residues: CASSSIKEDTQYF.

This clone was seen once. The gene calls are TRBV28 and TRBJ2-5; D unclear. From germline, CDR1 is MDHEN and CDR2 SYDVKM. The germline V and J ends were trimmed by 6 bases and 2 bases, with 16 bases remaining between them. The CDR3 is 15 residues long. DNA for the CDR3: TGTGCCAGCAGCACCAGATCTTGGCTTCAAGAGACCCAGTACTTC. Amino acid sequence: CASSTRSWLQETQYF.

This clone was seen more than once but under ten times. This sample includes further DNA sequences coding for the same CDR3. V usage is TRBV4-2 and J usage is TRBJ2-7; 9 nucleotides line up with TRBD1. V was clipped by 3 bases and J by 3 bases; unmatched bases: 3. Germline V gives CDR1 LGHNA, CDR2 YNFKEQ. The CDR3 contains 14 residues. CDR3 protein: CASSQGQGDYEQYF. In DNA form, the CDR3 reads TGTGCCAGCAGCCAGGGACAGGGAGACTACGAGCAGTACTTC.

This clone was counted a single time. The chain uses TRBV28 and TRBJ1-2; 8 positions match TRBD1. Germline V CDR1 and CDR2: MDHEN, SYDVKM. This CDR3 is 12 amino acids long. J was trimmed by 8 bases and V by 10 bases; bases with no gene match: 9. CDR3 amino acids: CAMEDRATGYTF. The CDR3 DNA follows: TGTGCCATGGAGGACAGGGCGACGGGCTACACCTTC.

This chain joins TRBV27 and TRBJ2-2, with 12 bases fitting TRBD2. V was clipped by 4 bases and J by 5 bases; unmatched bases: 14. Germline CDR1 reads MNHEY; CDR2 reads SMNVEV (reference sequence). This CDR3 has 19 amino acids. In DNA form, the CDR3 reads TGTGCCAGCAGTTCCACTAGCGGGAGGCGTTTGCGGGTAACCGGGGAGCTGTTTTTT. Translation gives CASSSTSGRRLRVTGELFF.

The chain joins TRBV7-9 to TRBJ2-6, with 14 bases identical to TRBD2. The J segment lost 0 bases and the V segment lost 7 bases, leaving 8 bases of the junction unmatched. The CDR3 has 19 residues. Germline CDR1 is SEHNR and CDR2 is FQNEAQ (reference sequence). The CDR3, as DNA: TGTGCCAGCACCCAGGGACTAGCGGGGGTATCCTCTGGGGCCAACGTCCTGACTTTC. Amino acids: CASTQGLAGVSSGANVLTF. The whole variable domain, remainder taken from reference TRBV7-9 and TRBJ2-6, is DTGVSQNPRHKITKRGQNVTFRCDPISEHNRLYWYRQTLGQGPEFLTYFQNEAQLEKSRLLSDRFSAERPKGSFSTLEIQRTEQGDSAMYLCASTQGLAGVSSGANVLTFGAGSRLTVL.

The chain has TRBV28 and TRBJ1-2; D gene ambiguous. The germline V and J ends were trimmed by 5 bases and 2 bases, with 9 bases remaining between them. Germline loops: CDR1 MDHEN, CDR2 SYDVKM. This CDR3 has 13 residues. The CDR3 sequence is CASSDLPNYGYTF. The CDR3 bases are TGTGCCAGCAGTGACTTGCCGAACTATGGCTACACCTTC.

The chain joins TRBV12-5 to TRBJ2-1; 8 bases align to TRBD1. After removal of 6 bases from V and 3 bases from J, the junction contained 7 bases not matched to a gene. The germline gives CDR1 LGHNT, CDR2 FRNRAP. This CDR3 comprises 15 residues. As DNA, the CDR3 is TGTGCTAGTGGACGTATGACAGGGGACTACAATGAGCAGTTCTTC. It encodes CASGRMTGDYNEQFF.

CDR3 residues: CASSLAGLAGVSEQFF. The DNA for the CDR3 is TGCGCCAGCAGCCTGGCGGGACTAGCGGGAGTTAGTGAGCAGTTCTTC. The chain has TRBV5-1 and TRBJ2-1; TRBD2 matches 14 bases. CDR3 length: 16 amino acids. CDR1 is SGHRS, CDR2 YFSETQ, per germline. J lost 9 bases, V lost 4 bases, and 9 bases had no gene match.